The 3 T cell receptor beta chains below come from one sample, sequenced in a study of PD-1 blockade in classical Hodgkin lymphoma. The method was immunoSEQ multiplex PCR; TCRdb's version includes in-frame clones alone and lacks a portion of them. Among 15,000 to 25,000 clones, 84% were seen once, and the ten largest hold approximately 7%. The time point is: cycle 4 day 1 (C4D1), after around six weeks of nivolumab. Each patient's relapse followed autologous stem cell transplantation, and brentuximab vedotin exposure varied. PBMCs were thawed, and CD8+ T cells were then isolated from them by magnetic negative selection. Sequencing was performed on CD8+ T cells from blood, taken before the fourth cycle of nivolumab. The receptor source for this set is a human donor with classical Hodgkin lymphoma.

The chain uses TRBV27 and TRBJ2-1, with D perhaps matching TRBD2 (6 bases). Germline loops: CDR1 MNHEY, CDR2 SMNVEV (reference sequence). The CDR3 extends over 17 amino acids. Trimming pared 0 bases from V and 6 bases from J, leaving 18 bases between. In nucleotides, the CDR3 is TGTGCCAGCAGTTTATCGGGAGGCGCGGGGTCGGTCAATGAGCAGTTCTTC. Amino acids: CASSLSGGAGSVNEQFF.

This clone came up a few times. The chain carries TRBV7-6 and TRBJ1-2; 7 positions match TRBD1. From germline, CDR1 is SGHVS and CDR2 FNYEAQ. With 5 bases clipped from V and 4 bases from J, the junction kept 7 bases outside the gene matches. This CDR3 spans 14 amino acids. CDR3 amino acids: CASSLNGTAYGYTF. DNA of the CDR3: TGTGCCAGCAGCCTTAACGGGACAGCCTATGGCTACACCTTC. Combining the CDR3 with reference TRBV7-6 and TRBJ1-2 gives the whole variable domain GAGVSQSPRYKVTKRGQDVALRCDPISGHVSLYWYRQALGQGPEFLTYFNYEAQQDKSGLPNDRFSAERPEGSISTLTIQRTEQRDSAMYRCASSLNGTAYGYTFGSGTRLTVV.

By frequency in the sample, this clone is medium-sized. The chain combines TRBV28 with TRBJ2-7; D gene ambiguous. Germline values: CDR1 MDHEN, CDR2 SYDVKM. This CDR3 has 13 residues. The V end was cut by 3 bases, the J end by 0 bases, with 6 bases between. The CDR3 DNA reads TGTGCCAGCAGTTTGCCCAGCTCCTACGAGCAGTACTTC. Protein: CASSLPSSYEQYF. The entire variable domain, with the rest obtained from reference TRBV28 and TRBJ2-7, is as follows: DVKVTQSSRYLVKRTGEKVFLECVQDMDHENMFWYRQDPGLGLRLIYFSYDVKMKEKGDIPEGYSVSREKKERFSLILESASTNQTSMYLCASSLPSSYEQYFGPGTRLTVT.